The clone carrying this T cell receptor beta chain showed up many times. What it binds is unknown. Per germline, CDR1 SGDLS and CDR2 YYNGEE. This CDR3 comprises 16 residues. J was trimmed by 3 bases and V by 0 bases; bases with no gene match: 8. The data were taken from a study of blood T cells in healthy people across ages. Notes on the study in general: A roughly linear fall in TCR beta diversity per million T cells was seen with increasing age.

Using a J-beta primer mix together with a sample-barcoded 5' primer, a second PCR was run for about 7 to 12 cycles. TCRdb passed the 5' RACE reads through MiXCR, listing each CDR3 protein once. The sample yields roughly 680,000 distinct CDR3 sequences, more than 45% seen once. The receptor's source is a woman older than 75 in good health. The sequencing sample was made of blood. The V call is TRBV9, the J call TRBJ2-7; 8 positions match TRBD1. CDR3 protein: CASSVDQGATYYEQYF. The CDR3 DNA reads TGTGCCAGCAGCGTAGATCAGGGGGCTACCTACTACGAGCAGTACTTC.